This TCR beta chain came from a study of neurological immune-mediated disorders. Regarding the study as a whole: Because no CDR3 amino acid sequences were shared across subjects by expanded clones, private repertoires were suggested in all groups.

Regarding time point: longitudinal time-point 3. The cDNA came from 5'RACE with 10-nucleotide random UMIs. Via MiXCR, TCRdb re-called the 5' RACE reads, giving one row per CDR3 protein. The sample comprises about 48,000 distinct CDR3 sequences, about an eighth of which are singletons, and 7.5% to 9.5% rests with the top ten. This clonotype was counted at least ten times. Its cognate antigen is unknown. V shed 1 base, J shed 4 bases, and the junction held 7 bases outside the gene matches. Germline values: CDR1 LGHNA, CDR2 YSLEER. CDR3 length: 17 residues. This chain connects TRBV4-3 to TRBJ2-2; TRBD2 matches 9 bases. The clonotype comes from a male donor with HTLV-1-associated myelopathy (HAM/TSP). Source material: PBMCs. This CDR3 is CASSQVLALAGTGELFF. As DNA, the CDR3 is TGCGCCAGCAGCCAAGTACTTGCACTAGCGGGCACCGGGGAGCTGTTTTTT.